This TCR beta chain was identified in a study of cytomegalovirus exposure and HLA in healthy donors. Study details: Counted in an early data release were approximately 80 million unique TCRs from HLA-typed donors.

Though nominally healthy at sampling, donors likely had unrecorded immune exposures. Study observations and caveats: High sensitivity and specificity were reportedly achieved when the classifier diagnosed cytomegalovirus status. Analysis was carried out at a later point, and it linked a missense DCLRE1C variant to TCR beta V- and J-gene trimming.

Concerning this clone itself: Its specificity is not known.

The germline V gene encodes CDR1 SNHLY and CDR2 FYNNEI. CDR3 length equals 15 residues. Use of 60 Vbeta and 13 Jbeta primers characterized the PCR. The protocol was immunoSEQ multiplex PCR, while the TCRdb copy is restricted to in-frame clones and leaves out a portion. The sample consists of approximately 150,000 clones, around 86% of them appearing once. Specimen: PBMCs. The receptor was isolated from a human donor in good health. The chain carries TRBV2 and TRBJ2-7; 7 positions match TRBD1. The assigned J gene may be wrong: the sequence end matches TRBJ2-1 better. This CDR3 reads CASRKSAGTDNEQFF. For the CDR3, the DNA is TGTGCCAGCAGGAAGAGCGCCGGGACAGATAATGAGCAGTTCTTC.